These 5 T cell receptor beta chains came from one sample sequenced in a study of spatial heterogeneity in lung cancer. In TCRdb, the 5' RACE reads were re-called with MiXCR into one record per CDR3 protein. The sample carries 95,000 to 130,000 distinct CDR3 sequences, less than 15% recorded once. Time point in this sample: blood at routine non-recurrence follow-up after resection. Extraction of whole RNA from tumor, nontumor lung or frozen PBMC preceded unsorted sequencing. Material: PBMCs, obtained at follow-up. Every receptor here comes from a male donor with early-stage non-small cell lung cancer.

The chain joins TRBV5-1 to TRBJ2-7; D tentatively reads TRBD1 or TRBD2 (5 bases each). The CDR3 is 14 amino acids. Germline V CDR1 and CDR2: SGHRS, YFSETQ. With 7 bases removed from V and 1 base from J, the gap between germline ends came to 15 bases. CDR3 nucleotides: TGCGCCAGCTATCCCGGGACGGCTTCCTACGAGCAGTACTTC. Its translation is CASYPGTASYEQYF.

The chain combines TRBV9 with TRBJ2-7; D may be TRBD1 or TRBD2 (6 bases each). V shed 4 bases and J shed 3 bases, with 20 bases lying between them. Germline lookup yields CDR1 SGDLS and CDR2 YYNGEE. CDR3 size: 16 residues. CDR3 amino acids: CASSPLRTGRFYEQYF. The CDR3 DNA reads TGTGCCAGCAGCCCCCTGAGAACAGGGAGGTTCTACGAGCAGTACTTC. Together with reference TRBV9 and TRBJ2-7, the CDR3 gives the full variable domain: DSGVTQTPKHLITATGQRVTLRCSPRSGDLSVYWYQQSLDQGLQFLIQYYNGEERAKGNILERFSAQQFPDLHSELNLSSLELGDSALYFCASSPLRTGRFYEQYFGPGTRLTVT.

This clonotype came up many times. The chain combines TRBV4-2 with TRBJ2-7, with TRBD2 matching over 10 bases. After removal of 5 bases from V and 1 base from J, the junction contained 5 bases not matched to a gene. This CDR3 has 15 residues. Germline loops: CDR1 LGHNA, CDR2 YNFKEQ. CDR3 sequence reads: CASSSLAGVSYEQYF. The CDR3 DNA follows: TGTGCCAGCAGCTCGCTAGCGGGGGTTTCCTACGAGCAGTACTTC.

The V call is TRBV25-1, the J call TRBJ2-5; 11 bases map to TRBD2. The ends lost 4 bases at V and 1 base at J; junction bases unmatched: 14. Germline loops: CDR1 MGHDK, CDR2 SYGVNS. The CDR3 has 19 residues. CDR3 bases: TGTGCCAGCAGTGCTTCCCCGGGACTAGCGGTCTCCGTCCAAGAGACCCAGTACTTC. This encodes CASSASPGLAVSVQETQYF.

The V call is TRBV20-1, the J call TRBJ1-1; D unresolved. Germline V gene lookup returns CDR1 DFQATT and CDR2 SNEGSKA (reference sequence). Trimming cost V 0 bases and J 2 bases, with 13 bases left between them. This CDR3 spans 15 amino acids. CDR3 sequence reads: CSARDPGNGNTEAFF. For the CDR3, the DNA is TGCAGTGCTAGAGATCCGGGGAACGGAAACACTGAAGCTTTCTTT.